The present T cell receptor beta chain was sequenced within a study of vaccination and CD4 T cells after COVID-19. As to treatment: approximately 9-day PBMC culture with coronavirus spike peptide pools or control peptides (ViraFEST assay). Fresh medium (containing IL-2) replaced half the medium on days 3 and 7. The CDR3 covers 15 residues. CDR1 is SNHLY and CDR2 is FYNNEI in the germline V gene. V shed 6 bases and J 0 bases; nucleotides not matched to a gene: 8. Concerning this clonotype itself: Its antigen is still unknown.

At the Johns Hopkins FTIC core, DNA taken from cultured CD4+ T cells was sequenced by way of the Oncomine TCR Beta short-read assay. TCRdb analysed the PCR reads with MiXCR anew, one entry per CDR3 protein. The sample lists over 15,000 distinct CDR3 sequences; about three quarters were seen once. Sequences were derived from CD4+ T cells from blood, cultured in vitro, sampled after SARS-CoV-2 vaccination. The receptor was derived from a human donor who received a COVID-19 vaccine. This chain links TRBV2 with TRBJ2-7; 7 nucleotides match TRBD1. The chain's CDR3 is CASSQEGQPSYEQYF. For the CDR3, the DNA is TGTGCCAGCAGCCAAGAGGGACAGCCCTCCTACGAGCAGTACTTC. Drawing the rest from reference TRBV2 and TRBJ2-7, the complete variable domain is EPEVTQTPSHQVTQMGQEVILRCVPISNHLYFYWYRQILGQKVEFLVSFYNNEISEKSEIFDDQFSVERPDGSNFTLKIRSTKLEDSAMYFCASSQEGQPSYEQYFGPGTRLTVT.